The entry below describes one T cell receptor beta chain. Its specificity is unknown. This sample was taken from a study of T cell responses to AZD1222 COVID-19 vaccine. Study-level results: Only 5 or 6 people who got AZD1222 tested seropositive at baseline. After two AZD1222 doses, spike-specific TCR breadth and depth rose versus day 0. Donors were mostly white British, more females; clonal diversity possibly underestimated.

CDR3 length equals 12 residues. Trimming removed 1 base at V and 4 bases at J, with 5 bases between. Per germline, CDR1 SGHRS and CDR2 YFSETQ. This table comes from immunoSEQ multiplex PCR, and its TCRdb copy is limited to in-frame clones, with some not included. The sample records some 120,000 clones, approximately 90% being singletons. The source is an adult in good health. The chain carries TRBV5-1 and TRBJ1-2; D remains unclear. The starting material was peripheral blood, obtained on day 0 of MenACWY control vaccination. The CDR3 sequence is CASSLPGYGYTF. CDR3 DNA: TGCGCCAGCAGCTTGCCGGGCTATGGCTACACCTTC. Drawing the rest from reference TRBV5-1 and TRBJ1-2, the complete variable domain is KAGVTQTPRYLIKTRGQQVTLSCSPISGHRSVSWYQQTPGQGLQFLFEYFSETQRNKGNFPGRFSGRQFSNSRSEMNVSTLELGDSALYLCASSLPGYGYTFGSGTRLTVV.